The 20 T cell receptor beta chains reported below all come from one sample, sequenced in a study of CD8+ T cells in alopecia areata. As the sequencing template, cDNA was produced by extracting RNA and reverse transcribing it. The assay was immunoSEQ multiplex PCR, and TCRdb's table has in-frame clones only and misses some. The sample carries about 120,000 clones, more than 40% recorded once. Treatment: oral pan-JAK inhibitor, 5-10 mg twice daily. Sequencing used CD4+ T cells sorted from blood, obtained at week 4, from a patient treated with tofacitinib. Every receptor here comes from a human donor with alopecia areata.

The CDR3 reads CASSLSGVGETQYF. DNA for the CDR3: TGTGCCAGCAGCTTAAGCGGAGTGGGCGAGACCCAGTACTTC. This chain uses TRBV7-9 with TRBJ2-5; the D gene is possibly TRBD2 (5 bases). This CDR3 is 14 amino acids long. CDR1 SEHNR and CDR2 FQNEAQ come from the germline V gene (reference sequence). With 2 bases removed from V and 5 bases from J, the gap between germline ends came to 12 bases. The full variable domain, its missing parts supplied by reference TRBV7-9 and TRBJ2-5, is DTGVSQNPRHKITKRGQNVTFRCDPISEHNRLYWYRQTLGQGPEFLTYFQNEAQLEKSRLLSDRFSAERPKGSFSTLEIQRTEQGDSAMYLCASSLSGVGETQYFGPGTRLLVL.

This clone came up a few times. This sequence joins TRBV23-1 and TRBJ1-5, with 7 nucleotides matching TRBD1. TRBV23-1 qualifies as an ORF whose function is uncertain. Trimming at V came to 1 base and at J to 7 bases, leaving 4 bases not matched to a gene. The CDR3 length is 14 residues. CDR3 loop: CASSQLRGGQPQHF. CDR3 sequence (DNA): TGCGCCAGCAGTCAATTAAGAGGGGGCCAGCCCCAGCATTTT.

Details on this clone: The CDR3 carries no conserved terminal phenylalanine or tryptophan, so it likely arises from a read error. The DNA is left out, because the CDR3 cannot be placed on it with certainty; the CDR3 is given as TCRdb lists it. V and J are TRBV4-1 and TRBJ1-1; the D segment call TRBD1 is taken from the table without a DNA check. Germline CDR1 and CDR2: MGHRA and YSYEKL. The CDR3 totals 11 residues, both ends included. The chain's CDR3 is CASSPQTGPGI.

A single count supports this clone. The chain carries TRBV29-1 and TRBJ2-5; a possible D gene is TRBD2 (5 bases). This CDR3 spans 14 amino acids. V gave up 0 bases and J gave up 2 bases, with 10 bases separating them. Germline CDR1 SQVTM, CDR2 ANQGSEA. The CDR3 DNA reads TGCAGCGTTGAAGATCGTGGGAGACAAGAGACCCAGTACTTC. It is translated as CSVEDRGRQETQYF.

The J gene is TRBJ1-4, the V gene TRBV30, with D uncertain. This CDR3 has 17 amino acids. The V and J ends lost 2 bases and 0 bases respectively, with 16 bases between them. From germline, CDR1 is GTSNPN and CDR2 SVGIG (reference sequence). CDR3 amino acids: CAWSRRPYSSTNEKLFF. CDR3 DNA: TGTGCCTGGAGTAGACGGCCTTACTCTTCAACTAATGAAAAACTGTTTTTT.

The CDR3 coding sequence is TGTGCCAGCAGTGAATCGAGGGCGTCCTCTGGAAACACCATATATTTT. Translated, it gives CASSESRASSGNTIYF. The chain links TRBV25-1 to TRBJ1-3; no reliable D call. The CDR3 runs to 16 residues. V lost 1 base and J lost 0, with 10 bases in between. The germline V gene encodes CDR1 MGHDK and CDR2 SYGVNS.

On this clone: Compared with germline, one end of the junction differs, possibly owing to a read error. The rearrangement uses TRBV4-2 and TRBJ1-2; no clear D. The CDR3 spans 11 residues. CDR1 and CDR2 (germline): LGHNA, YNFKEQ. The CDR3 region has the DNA TGTGCCAGCAGCCAAGATGGGTGGGATCACTTC. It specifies CASSQDGWDHF.

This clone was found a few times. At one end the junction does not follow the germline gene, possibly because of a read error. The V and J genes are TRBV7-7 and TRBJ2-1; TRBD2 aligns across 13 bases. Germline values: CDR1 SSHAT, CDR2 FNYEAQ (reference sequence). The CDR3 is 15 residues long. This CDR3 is CASSLGLAGENEQFF. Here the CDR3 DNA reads TGTGCTAGCAGCTTAGGACTAGCGGGAGAAAATGAGCAGTTCTTC.

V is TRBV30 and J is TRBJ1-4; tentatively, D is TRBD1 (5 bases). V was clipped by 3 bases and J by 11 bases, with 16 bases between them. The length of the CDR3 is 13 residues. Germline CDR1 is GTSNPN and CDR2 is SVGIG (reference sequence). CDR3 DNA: TGTGCCTGGAGGGACACGGGTATGCTTAAACTGTTTTTT. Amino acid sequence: CAWRDTGMLKLFF.

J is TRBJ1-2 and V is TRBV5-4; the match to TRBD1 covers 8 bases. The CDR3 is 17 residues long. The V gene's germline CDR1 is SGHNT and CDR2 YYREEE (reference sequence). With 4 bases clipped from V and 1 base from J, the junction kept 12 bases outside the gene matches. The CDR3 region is CASSPGGRQLYNYGYTF. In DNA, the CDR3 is TGTGCCAGCAGCCCAGGGGGCCGCCAACTCTATAACTATGGCTACACCTTC.

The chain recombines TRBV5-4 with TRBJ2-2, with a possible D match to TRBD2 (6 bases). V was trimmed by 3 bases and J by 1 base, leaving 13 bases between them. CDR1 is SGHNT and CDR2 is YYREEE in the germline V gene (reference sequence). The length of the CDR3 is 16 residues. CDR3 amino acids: CASSWGTLLNTGELFF. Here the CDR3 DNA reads TGTGCCAGCAGCTGGGGGACTCTACTGAACACCGGGGAGCTGTTTTTT.

This CDR3 reads CASSLQIGQNYGYTF. The CDR3 coding sequence is TGCGCCAGCAGCTTACAGATAGGGCAGAATTATGGCTACACCTTC. The V call is TRBV5-1, the J call TRBJ1-2; D is uncertain. From germline, CDR1 is SGHRS and CDR2 YFSETQ. Trimming shortened V by 2 bases and J by 5 bases, and 16 bases separated the two germline ends. The CDR3 totals 15 residues.

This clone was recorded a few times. CDR3 sequence (DNA): TGTGCCAGCAGCTTGGCCGTGAGGGGGAATACGCAGTATTTT. It encodes CASSLAVRGNTQYF. The rearrangement uses TRBV5-6 and TRBJ2-3; the D gene is possibly TRBD1 (6 bases). Trimming pared 0 bases from V and 7 bases from J, leaving 12 bases between. This CDR3 spans 14 amino acids. Germline V gene sequence: CDR1 SGHDT, CDR2 YYEEEE.

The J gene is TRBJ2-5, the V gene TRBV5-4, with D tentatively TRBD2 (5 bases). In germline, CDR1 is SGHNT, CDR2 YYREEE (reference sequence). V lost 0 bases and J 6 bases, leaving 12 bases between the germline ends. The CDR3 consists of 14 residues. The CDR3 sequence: CASSLDERRKTQYF. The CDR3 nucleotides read TGTGCCAGCAGCTTGGACGAGCGGCGGAAGACCCAGTACTTC.

The CDR3 sequence: CSVATFGRGSSNEQFF. CDR3 DNA sequence: TGCAGCGTTGCAACCTTCGGCCGGGGGAGCTCCAATGAGCAGTTCTTC. The chain is built from TRBV29-1 and TRBJ2-1, with D maybe TRBD2 (6 bases). Germline CDR1 and CDR2: SQVTM and ANQGSEA. The V end was cut by 4 bases, the J end by 6 bases, with 22 bases between. The CDR3 length is 16 residues.

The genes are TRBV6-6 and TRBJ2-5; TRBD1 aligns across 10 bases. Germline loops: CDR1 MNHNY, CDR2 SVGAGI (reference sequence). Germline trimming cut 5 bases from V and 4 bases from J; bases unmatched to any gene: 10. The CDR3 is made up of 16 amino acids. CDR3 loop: CASSRSTGGWRETQYF. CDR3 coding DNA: TGTGCCAGCAGTCGGTCGACAGGGGGCTGGAGAGAGACCCAGTACTTC.

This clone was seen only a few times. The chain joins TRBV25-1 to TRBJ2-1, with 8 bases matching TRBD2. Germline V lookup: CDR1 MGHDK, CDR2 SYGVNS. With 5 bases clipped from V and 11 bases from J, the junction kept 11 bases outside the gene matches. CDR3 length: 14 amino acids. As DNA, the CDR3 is TGTGCCAGCAGTAATAGCGGGACGGGGGGGAAGCAGTTCTTC. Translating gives CASSNSGTGGKQFF.

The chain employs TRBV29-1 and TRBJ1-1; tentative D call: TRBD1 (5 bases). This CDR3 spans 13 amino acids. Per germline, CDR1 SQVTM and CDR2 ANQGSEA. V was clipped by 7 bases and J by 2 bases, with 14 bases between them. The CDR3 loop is CSARRDVNTEAFF. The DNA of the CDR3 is TGCAGCGCCCGCCGGGACGTTAACACTGAAGCTTTCTTT. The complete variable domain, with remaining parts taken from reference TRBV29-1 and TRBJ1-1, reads SAVISQKPSRDICQRGTSLTIQCQVDSQVTMMFWYRQQPGQSLTLIATANQGSEATYESGFVIDKFPISRPNLTFSTLTVSNMSPEDSSIYLCSARRDVNTEAFFGQGTRLTVV.

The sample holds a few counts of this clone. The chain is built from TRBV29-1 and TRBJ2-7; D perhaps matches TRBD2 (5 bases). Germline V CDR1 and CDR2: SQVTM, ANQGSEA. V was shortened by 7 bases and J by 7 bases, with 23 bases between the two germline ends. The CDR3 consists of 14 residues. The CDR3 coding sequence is TGCAGCGCCCGGACCACCGCGGATACGGGGGAGCAGTACTTC. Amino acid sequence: CSARTTADTGEQYF.

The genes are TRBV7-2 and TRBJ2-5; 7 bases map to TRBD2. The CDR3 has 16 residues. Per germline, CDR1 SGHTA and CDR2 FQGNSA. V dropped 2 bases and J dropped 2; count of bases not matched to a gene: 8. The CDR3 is CASSLSPGGSQETQYF. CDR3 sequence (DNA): TGTGCCAGCAGCTTAAGCCCGGGAGGTTCTCAAGAGACCCAGTACTTC. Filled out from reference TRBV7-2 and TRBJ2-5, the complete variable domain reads GAGVSQSPSNKVTEKGKDVELRCDPISGHTALYWYRQSLGQGLEFLIYFQGNSAPDKSGLPSDRFSAERTGGSVSTLTIQRTQQEDSAVYLCASSLSPGGSQETQYFGPGTRLLVL.